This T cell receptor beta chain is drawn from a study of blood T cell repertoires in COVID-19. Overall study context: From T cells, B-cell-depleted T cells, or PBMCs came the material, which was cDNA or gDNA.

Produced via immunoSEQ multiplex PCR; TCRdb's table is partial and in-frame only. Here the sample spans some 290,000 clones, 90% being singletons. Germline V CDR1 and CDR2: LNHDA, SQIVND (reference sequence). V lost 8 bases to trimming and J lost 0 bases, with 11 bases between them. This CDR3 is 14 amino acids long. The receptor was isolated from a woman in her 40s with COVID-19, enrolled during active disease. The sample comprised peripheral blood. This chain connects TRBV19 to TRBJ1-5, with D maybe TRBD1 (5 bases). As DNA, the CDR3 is TGTGCCAGTGCGGGGGGTTATAGCAATCAGCCCCAGCATTTT. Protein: CASAGGYSNQPQHF.